This entry concerns a single TCR beta chain. The sample comes from a study of blood T cells in healthy people across ages. Combining a sample-barcoded 5' primer with a J-beta primer mix, a second PCR ran for roughly 6 to 11 cycles. MiXCR, run by TCRdb on the 5' RACE reads, gives a single entry per CDR3 protein. The repertoire holds roughly 2 million distinct CDR3 sequences, with less than 50% as singletons. The receptor was isolated from a woman aged 40-49 years in good health. Sequencing used blood.

CDR3 amino acids: CASNLPGQETYEQYF. The CDR3 nucleotides are TGTGCCAGCAACCTTCCGGGACAGGAAACCTACGAGCAGTACTTC. This sequence joins TRBV28 and TRBJ2-7; 8 bases agree with TRBD1. The CDR3 has 15 amino acids. V was clipped by 7 bases and J by 2 bases; unmatched bases: 10. The germline V gene encodes CDR1 MDHEN and CDR2 SYDVKM.